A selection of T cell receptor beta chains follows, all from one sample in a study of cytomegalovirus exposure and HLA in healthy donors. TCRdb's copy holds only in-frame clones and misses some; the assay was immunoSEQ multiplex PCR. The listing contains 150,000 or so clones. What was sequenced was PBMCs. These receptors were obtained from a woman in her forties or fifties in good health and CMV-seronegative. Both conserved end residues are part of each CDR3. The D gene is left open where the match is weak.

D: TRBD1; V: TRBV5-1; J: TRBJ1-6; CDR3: CASRGDSSYSPLHF; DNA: TGCGCCAGCAGGGGGGACAGTAGCTATTCACCCCTCCACTTT
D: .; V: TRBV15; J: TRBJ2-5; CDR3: CATSSQTSFRVQETQYF; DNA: TGTGCCACCAGCTCGCAAACTTCTTTTCGGGTCCAAGAGACCCAGTACTTC
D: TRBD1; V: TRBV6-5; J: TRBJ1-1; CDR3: CASSPDREENTEAFF; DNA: TGTGCCAGCAGTCCAGACAGGGAGGAAAACACTGAAGCTTTCTTT
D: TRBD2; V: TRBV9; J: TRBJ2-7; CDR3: CASSVAYSGSTYEQYF; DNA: TGTGCCAGCAGCGTAGCCTATAGCGGGAGTACGTACGAGCAGTACTTC
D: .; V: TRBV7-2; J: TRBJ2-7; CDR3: CASSFALTNPYEQYF; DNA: TGTGCCAGCAGCTTCGCACTGACAAACCCCTACGAGCAGTACTTC
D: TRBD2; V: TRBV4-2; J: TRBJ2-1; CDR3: CASSQESVWAGVNEQFF; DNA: TGTGCCAGCAGCCAAGAAAGTGTGTGGGCGGGAGTTAATGAGCAGTTCTTC
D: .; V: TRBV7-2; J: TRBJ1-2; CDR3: CASSLDTGGAGYTF; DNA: TGTGCCAGCAGCTTAGATACTGGGGGGGCTGGCTACACCTTC
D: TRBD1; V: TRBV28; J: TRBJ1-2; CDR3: CASSSGQGIYGYTF; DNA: TGTGCCAGCAGTTCGGGACAGGGGATCTATGGCTACACCTTC
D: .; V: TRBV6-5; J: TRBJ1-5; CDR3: CASSYTRGIQPQHF; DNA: TGTGCCAGCAGTTACACCAGGGGAATTCAGCCCCAGCATTTT
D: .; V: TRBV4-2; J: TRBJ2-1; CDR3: CASSQDLKPQFF; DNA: TGTGCCAGCAGCCAAGATCTAAAACCCCAGTTCTTC
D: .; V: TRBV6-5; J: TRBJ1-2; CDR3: CASSYSGRDGYTF; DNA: TGTGCCAGCAGTTACTCTGGGCGGGATGGCTACACCTTC
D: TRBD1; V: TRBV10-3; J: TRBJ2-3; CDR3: CAISGTRDREPDTQYF; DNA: TGTGCCATCAGTGGGACCCGGGACAGGGAGCCAGATACGCAGTATTTT
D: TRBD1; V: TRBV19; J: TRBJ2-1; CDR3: CASSVTGTGYNEQFF; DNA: TGTGCCAGTAGTGTCACCGGGACAGGGTACAATGAGCAGTTCTTC
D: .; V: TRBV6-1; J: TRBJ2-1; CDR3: CASSDILIPSYNEQFF; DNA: TGTGCCAGCAGTGATATACTGATCCCATCCTACAATGAGCAGTTCTTC
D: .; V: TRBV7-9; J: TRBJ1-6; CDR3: CASSPQGTFSPLHF; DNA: TGTGCCAGCAGCCCGCAAGGGACTTTTTCACCCCTCCACTTT
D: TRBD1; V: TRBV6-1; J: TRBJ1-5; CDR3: CASIRDRGGNQPQHF; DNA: TGTGCCAGCATCAGAGACAGGGGTGGCAATCAGCCCCAGCATTTT
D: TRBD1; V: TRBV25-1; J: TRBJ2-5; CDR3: CASSGGPDRGEETQYF; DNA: TGTGCCAGCAGTGGGGGACCGGACAGGGGGGAAGAGACCCAGTACTTC
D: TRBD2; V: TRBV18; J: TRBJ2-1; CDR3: CASSPGLAINEQFF; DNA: TGTGCCAGCTCACCGGGACTAGCGATCAATGAGCAGTTCTTC
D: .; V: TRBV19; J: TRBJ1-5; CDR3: CASTRGDSNQPQHF; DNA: TGTGCCAGTACTCGGGGGGATAGCAATCAGCCCCAGCATTTT
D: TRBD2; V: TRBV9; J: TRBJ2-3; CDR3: CASSVVMGGSTDTQYF; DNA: TGTGCCAGCAGCGTAGTAATGGGAGGGAGCACAGATACGCAGTATTTT
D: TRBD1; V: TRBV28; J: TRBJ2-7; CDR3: CASSAPGQSYEQYF; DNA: TGTGCCAGCAGTGCACCGGGACAGTCCTACGAGCAGTACTTC
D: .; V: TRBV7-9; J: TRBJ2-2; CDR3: CASSFLRGDTGELFF; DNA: TGTGCCAGCTCCTTCTTGCGGGGAGATACCGGGGAGCTGTTTTTT
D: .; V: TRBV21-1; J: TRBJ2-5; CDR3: CASSGDWSFKETQYF; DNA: TGTGCCAGCAGCGGAGACTGGAGCTTTAAAGAGACCCAGTACTTC
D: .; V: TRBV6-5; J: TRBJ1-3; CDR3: CATGSSSGNTIYF; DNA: TGTGCCACGGGGAGTTCCTCTGGAAACACCATATATTTT
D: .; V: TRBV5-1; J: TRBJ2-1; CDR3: CASSATGLDEQFF; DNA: TGCGCCAGCAGCGCCACAGGGTTGGATGAGCAGTTCTTC
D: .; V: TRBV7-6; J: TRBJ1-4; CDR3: CASSLRGGRSQNEKLFF; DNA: TGTGCCAGCAGCTTACGCGGGGGGCGCAGTCAGAATGAAAAACTGTTTTTT
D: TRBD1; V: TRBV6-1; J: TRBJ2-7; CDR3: CASSGDREGEQYF; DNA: TGTGCCAGCAGTGGGGACAGGGAAGGCGAGCAGTACTTC
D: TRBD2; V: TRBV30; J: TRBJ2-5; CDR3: CAWRLAGVRETQYF; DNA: TGTGCCTGGAGACTAGCGGGAGTGCGGGAGACCCAGTACTTC
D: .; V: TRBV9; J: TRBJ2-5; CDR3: CASGRGETQYF; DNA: TGTGCCAGCGGACGGGGGGAGACCCAGTACTTC
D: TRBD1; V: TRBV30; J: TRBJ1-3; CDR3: CAWSPGGYGNTIYF; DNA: TGTGCCTGGAGTCCAGGGGGTTATGGAAACACCATATATTTT
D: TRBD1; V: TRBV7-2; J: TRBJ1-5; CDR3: CASSSGTGVQPQHF; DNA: TGTGCCAGCAGTTCCGGGACAGGGGTTCAGCCCCAGCATTTT
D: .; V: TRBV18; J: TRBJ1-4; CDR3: CASSPIPGESEKLFF; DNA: TGTGCCAGCTCACCAATTCCAGGGGAGAGCGAAAAACTGTTTTTT
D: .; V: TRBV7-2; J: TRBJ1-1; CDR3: CASSLAGGGNTEAFF; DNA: TGTGCCAGCAGCTTAGCGGGGGGTGGGAACACTGAAGCTTTCTTT
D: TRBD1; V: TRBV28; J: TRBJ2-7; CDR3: CASSTGTAPLYF; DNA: TGTGCCAGCAGCACCGGGACAGCACCCCTGTACTTC
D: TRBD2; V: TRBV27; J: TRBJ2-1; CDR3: CASSGGLGVNEQFF; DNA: TGTGCCAGCAGTGGGGGACTAGGGGTGAATGAGCAGTTCTTC
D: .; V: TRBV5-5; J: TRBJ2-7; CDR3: CASSLADGGEQYF; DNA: TGTGCCAGCAGCTTGGCCGACGGGGGCGAGCAGTACTTC
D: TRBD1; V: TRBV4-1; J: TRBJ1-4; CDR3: CASSQPGQGNEKLFF; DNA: TGCGCCAGCAGCCAGCCGGGACAGGGCAATGAAAAACTGTTTTTT
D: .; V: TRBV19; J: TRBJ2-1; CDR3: CASNPRGKNYNEQFF; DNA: TGTGCCAGTAATCCCCGGGGGAAAAACTACAATGAGCAGTTCTTC
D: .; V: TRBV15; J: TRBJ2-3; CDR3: CATSRDRSPPDTQYF; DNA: TGTGCCACCAGCAGAGATCGGTCCCCCCCAGATACGCAGTATTTT
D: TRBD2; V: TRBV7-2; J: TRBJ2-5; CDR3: CASSFFGTSGSRQETQYF; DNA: TGTGCCAGCAGCTTCTTCGGGACTAGCGGGAGTCGGCAAGAGACCCAGTACTTC
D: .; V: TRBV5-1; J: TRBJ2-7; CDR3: CASSDRSPVEQYF; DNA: TGCGCCAGCAGCGACAGGTCCCCAGTCGAGCAGTACTTC
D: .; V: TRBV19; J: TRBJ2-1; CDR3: CASSGSGYNEQFF; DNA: TGTGCCAGTAGCGGGAGTGGGTACAATGAGCAGTTCTTC
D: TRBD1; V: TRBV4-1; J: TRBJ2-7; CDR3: CASSRGQGEAYEQYF; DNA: TGCGCCAGCAGCCGAGGGCAGGGGGAAGCCTACGAGCAGTACTTC
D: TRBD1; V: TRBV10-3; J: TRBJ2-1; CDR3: CAISITGDEQFF; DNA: TGTGCCATCAGCATTACAGGGGATGAGCAGTTCTTC
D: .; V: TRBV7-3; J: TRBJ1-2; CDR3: CASSLRGGAYPNYGYTF; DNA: TGTGCCAGCAGCTTACGGGGAGGGGCCTATCCCAACTATGGCTACACCTTC
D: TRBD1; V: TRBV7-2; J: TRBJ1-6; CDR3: CASSRQGGNSPLHF; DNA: TGTGCCAGCAGCCGACAGGGCGGGAATTCACCCCTCCACTTT
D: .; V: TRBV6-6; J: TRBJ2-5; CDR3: CASSYSTAGGTQYF; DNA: TGTGCCAGCAGTTACAGTACTGCCGGGGGGACCCAGTACTTC
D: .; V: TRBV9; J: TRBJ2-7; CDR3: CASSVINEQYF; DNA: TGTGCCAGCAGCGTAATAAACGAGCAGTACTTC
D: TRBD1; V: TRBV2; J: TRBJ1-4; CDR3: CASSRTGGGNEKLFF; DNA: TGTGCCAGCAGCAGAACAGGGGGCGGGAATGAAAAACTGTTTTTT
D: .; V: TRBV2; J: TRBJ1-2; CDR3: CASSPGRVHGYTF; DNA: TGTGCCAGCAGCCCCGGGAGGGTACATGGCTACACCTTC